A selection of T cell receptor beta chains follows, all from one sample in a study of blood T cell repertoires in COVID-19. This table comes from immunoSEQ multiplex PCR, and its TCRdb copy is limited to in-frame clones, with some not included. The data show 65,000 to 90,000 clones, about 79% seen once. Sequencing was carried out using peripheral blood. The receptors shown here come from a woman aged 55-75 years with acute or convalescent COVID-19. CDR3s include the opening cysteine and the closing phenylalanine or tryptophan. The size field is filled for only some rows; it gives once, few, many or a size class.

abundance | v_gene | CDR3aa
NA | TRBV3-1/TRBV3-2 | CASSPTRGAYGYTF
NA | TRBV5-1 | CASSLQGVRTGELFF
NA | TRBV10-3 | CAISGQGAGEKLFF
NA | TRBV30 | CAWSALNTVGTEAFF
NA | TRBV7-9 | CASTLDFFGQETQYF
NA | TRBV7-9 | CASSKTGYSYNSPLHF
NA | TRBV11-2 | CASSATAGSSPLHF
NA | TRBV7-2 | CASSYRTTATDTQYF
NA | TRBV5-8 | CASSLSGWNEQFF
NA | TRBV2 | CASNGYPNEKLFF
few | TRBV19 | CASSTPDRPSNQPQHF
NA | TRBV28 | CASSYPRGRMEGSNQPQHF
NA | TRBV6-5 | CASSPDSTRNTIYF
NA | TRBV29-1 | CSVAAGNTEAFF
once | TRBV28 | CASSSADASGMSPLHF
NA | TRBV11-2 | CASSSGGHEQYF
NA | TRBV24-1 | CATSDPGLAGRAKNEQFF
NA | TRBV12-2 | CASRLDRTDNQPQHF
NA | TRBV28 | CASSPLLATGANVLTF
NA | TRBV24-1 | CATSEGASPYGYTF
NA | TRBV11-2 | CASSPHPGQGNQPQHF
NA | TRBV7-8 | CASSLFGSDNQPQHF
NA | TRBV18 | CASSPGQIYGYTF
NA | TRBV5-5 | CASSASGGGPTFF
NA | TRBV9 | CASSVGRQGLSYNEQFF
NA | TRBV7-9 | CASRLGASSYEQYF
once | TRBV11-2 | CASSRTGVSLNTEAFF
NA | TRBV21-1 | CASSVTSGVIHEQYF
NA | TRBV16 | CASSGLAEFQFF
NA | TRBV18 | CASSTGTGVLRGYTF
NA | TRBV10-2 | CASSDGQWTAGVQYF
NA | TRBV5-8 | CASSPDRVPTGELFF
NA | TRBV30 | CAWRQNNANYGYTF
NA | TRBV3-1/TRBV3-2 | CASSQGTGIVSPLHF
NA | TRBV6-6 | CASSYGGSGEKLFF
NA | TRBV15 | CATSRLAVSYEQYF
NA | TRBV2 | CASSAQTGNEAFF
NA | TRBV10-3 | CAMGEGDMTYEQYF
NA | TRBV23-1 | CASSQEQARLSLYGYTF
NA | TRBV24-1 | CATSDPSGSHTF
NA | TRBV27 | CASRRKGDGRANQPQHF
NA | TRBV3-1/TRBV3-2 | CASSRGRGSYNEQFF
NA | TRBV5-1 | CASSFGGTGNEQYF
NA | TRBV28 | CASSLGQGQYF
NA | TRBV30 | CAWKTGGNSYEQYF
NA | TRBV27 | CASSLSPLAGGNNEQFF
NA | TRBV3-1/TRBV3-2 | CASSQDLDLRDSGYEQFF
once | TRBV19 | CASSYPGLLATNEKLFF
NA | TRBV9 | CASSALTVSTDTQYF
NA | TRBV2 | CASSDESGDTDTQYF
NA | TRBV14 | CASSQTGGLSPLHF
NA | TRBV6-1 | CASSELRGGAFF
NA | TRBV24-1 | CATRSPEGQGSEQYF